This TCR beta chain emerged from a study of cytotoxic CD8 clonotypes in ibrutinib-treated CLL. Study summary: Response was recorded as partial in approximately 25 patients and complete in 2; at median roughly 63 months, roughly 14 remained remitted and some 12 had progressed. Overall study results and limits: Clonality (at baseline) was higher than in age-matched healthy donors and tracked circulating CD8+ T-cell counts.

Remarks on this clone: Its antigen remains unknown.

Clones were sequenced by immunoSEQ multiplex PCR, and TCRdb holds only the in-frame ones, with some missing. The sample shows 35,000 to 40,000 clones, about 70% of them seen only once. The TCR sequence derives from a human donor with chronic lymphocytic leukemia. The sample here was PBMCs, taken at disease progression, from a patient treated with ibrutinib.

The CDR3 region is CSVWASGGKETQYF. The CDR3 nucleotides are TGCAGCGTTTGGGCTAGCGGGGGGAAAGAGACCCAGTACTTC. The chain carries TRBV29-1 and TRBJ2-5; 11 bases agree with TRBD2. V trimming: 5 bases; J trimming: 3 bases; junction bases outside the gene matches: 5. The CDR3 extends over 14 amino acids. Germline V gene sequence: CDR1 SQVTM, CDR2 ANQGSEA.